These T cell receptor beta chains were read from a single sample in a study of blood T cell repertoires in COVID-19. The method was immunoSEQ multiplex PCR; TCRdb's version includes in-frame clones alone and lacks a portion of them. The sample shows some 190,000 clones, roughly 87% of them seen only once. Source material: peripheral blood. These receptors were taken from a woman aged 55-69 years with COVID-19, enrolled during active disease. Both conserved end residues are part of each CDR3. D genes are given only for firm matches.

>TRBV20-1|15|TRBD1|TRBJ1-4
CSASRSVGGGEKLFF
TGCAGTGCTAGTCGCTCGGTCGGAGGGGGCGAAAAACTGTTTTTT
>TRBV5-1|16|TRBD2|TRBJ2-1
CASSLAGAGTNNEQFF
TGCGCCAGCAGCTTGGCCGGGGCAGGGACTAACAATGAGCAGTTCTTC
>TRBV18|15|-|TRBJ2-3
CASSPLFVPSDTQYF
TGTGCCAGCTCACCTCTCTTCGTTCCTTCAGATACGCAGTATTTT
>TRBV19|19|-|TRBJ2-6
CASSYRWTNHKGRANVLTF
TGTGCCAGTAGTTACAGGTGGACAAATCACAAAGGGCGGGCCAACGTCCTGACTTTC
>TRBV2|15|-|TRBJ1-4
CASTAGRPRYEKLFF
TGTGCCAGCACCGCGGGACGCCCCCGCTACGAAAAACTGTTTTTT
>TRBV28|14|TRBD1|TRBJ1-1
CASSSQGGNTEAFF
TGTGCCAGCAGCTCACAGGGGGGGAACACTGAAGCTTTCTTT
>TRBV19|19|TRBD1|TRBJ2-7
CASSMGYLDRGSTSYEQYF
TGTGCCAGTAGTATGGGTTACCTAGACAGGGGTTCCACATCCTACGAGCAGTACTTC
>TRBV3-1/TRBV3-2|17|-|TRBJ1-5
CASSQSSGQYSNQPQHF
TGTGCCAGCAGCCAAAGTAGCGGACAATATAGCAATCAGCCCCAGCATTTT
>TRBV23-1|17|TRBD1|TRBJ2-3
CASSQSGTGGNTDTQYF
TGCGCCAGCAGTCAATCCGGGACAGGGGGCAACACAGATACGCAGTATTTT
>TRBV18|15|TRBD2|TRBJ2-1
CASSPQAGGSAEQFF
TGTGCCAGCTCACCACAGGCGGGGGGGTCGGCTGAGCAGTTCTTC